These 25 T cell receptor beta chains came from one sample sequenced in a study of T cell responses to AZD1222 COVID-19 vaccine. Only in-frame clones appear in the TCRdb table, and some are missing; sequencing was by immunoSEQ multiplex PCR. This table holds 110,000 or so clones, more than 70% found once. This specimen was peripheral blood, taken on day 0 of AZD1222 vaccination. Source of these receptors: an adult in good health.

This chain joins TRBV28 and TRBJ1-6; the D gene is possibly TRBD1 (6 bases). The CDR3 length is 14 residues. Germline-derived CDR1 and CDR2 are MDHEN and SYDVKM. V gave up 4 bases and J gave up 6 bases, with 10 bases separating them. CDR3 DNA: TGTGCCAGCAGTTCCAGGGGATTTAATTCACCCCTCCACTTT. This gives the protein CASSSRGFNSPLHF.

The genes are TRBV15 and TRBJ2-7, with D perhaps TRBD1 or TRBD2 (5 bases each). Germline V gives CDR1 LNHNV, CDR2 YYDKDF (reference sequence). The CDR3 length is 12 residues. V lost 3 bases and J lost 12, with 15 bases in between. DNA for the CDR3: TGTGCCACCAGCAGCCTTGTGGGGGTTCCGTACTTC. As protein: CATSSLVGVPYF.

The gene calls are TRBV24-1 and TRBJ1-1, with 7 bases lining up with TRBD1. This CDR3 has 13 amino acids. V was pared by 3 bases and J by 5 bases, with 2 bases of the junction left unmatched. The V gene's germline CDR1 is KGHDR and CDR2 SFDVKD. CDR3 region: CATSDDRATEAFF. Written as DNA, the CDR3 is TGTGCCACCAGTGATGACAGGGCTACTGAAGCTTTCTTT.

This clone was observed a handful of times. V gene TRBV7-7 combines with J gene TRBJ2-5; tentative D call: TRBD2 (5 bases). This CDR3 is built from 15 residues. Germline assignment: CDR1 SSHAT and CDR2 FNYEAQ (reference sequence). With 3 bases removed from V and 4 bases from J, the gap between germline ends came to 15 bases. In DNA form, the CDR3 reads TGTGCCAGCAGCTTCCAGGTGGGAGTGGGAGAGACCCAGTACTTC. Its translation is CASSFQVGVGETQYF.

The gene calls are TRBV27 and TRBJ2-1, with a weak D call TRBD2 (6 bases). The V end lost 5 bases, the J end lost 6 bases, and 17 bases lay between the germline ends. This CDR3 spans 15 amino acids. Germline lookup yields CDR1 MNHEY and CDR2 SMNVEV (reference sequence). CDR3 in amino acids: CASSPWESGFNEQFF. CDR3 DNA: TGTGCCAGCAGTCCCTGGGAAAGCGGGTTCAATGAGCAGTTCTTC.

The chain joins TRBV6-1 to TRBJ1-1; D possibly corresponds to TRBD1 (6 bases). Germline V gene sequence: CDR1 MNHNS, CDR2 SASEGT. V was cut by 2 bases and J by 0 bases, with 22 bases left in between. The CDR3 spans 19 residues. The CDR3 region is CASSERLGSGEVMNTEAFF. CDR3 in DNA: TGTGCCAGCAGTGAAAGATTGGGTTCAGGGGAGGTCATGAACACTGAAGCTTTCTTT.

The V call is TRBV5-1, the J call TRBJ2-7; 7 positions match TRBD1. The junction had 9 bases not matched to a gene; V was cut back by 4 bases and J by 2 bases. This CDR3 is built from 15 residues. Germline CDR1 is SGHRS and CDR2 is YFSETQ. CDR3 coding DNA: TGCGCCAGCAGCAACCGGACAGGTGGACCCTACGAGCAGTACTTC. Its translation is CASSNRTGGPYEQYF.

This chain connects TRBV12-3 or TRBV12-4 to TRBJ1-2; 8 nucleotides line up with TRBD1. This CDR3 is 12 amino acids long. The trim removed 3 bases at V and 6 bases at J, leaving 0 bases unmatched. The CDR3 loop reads CASSLDRDGYTF. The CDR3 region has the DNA TGTGCCAGCAGTTTGGACAGGGATGGCTACACCTTC.

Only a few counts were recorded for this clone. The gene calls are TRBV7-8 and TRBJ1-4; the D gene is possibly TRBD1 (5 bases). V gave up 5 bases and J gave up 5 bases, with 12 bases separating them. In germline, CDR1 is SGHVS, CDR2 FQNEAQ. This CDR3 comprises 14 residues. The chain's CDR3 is CASSAQAINEKLFF. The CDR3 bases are TGTGCCAGCAGCGCACAGGCTATAAATGAAAAACTGTTTTTT.

This CDR3 is CASTGQVTYEQYF. In DNA form, the CDR3 reads TGTGCCAGCACCGGACAGGTTACCTACGAGCAGTACTTC. The J gene is TRBJ2-7, the V gene TRBV7-9, with TRBD1 matching 7 bases. CDR1 is SEHNR and CDR2 is FQNEAQ in the germline V gene (reference sequence). This CDR3 region has 13 residues. V lost 7 bases, J lost 2 bases, and 5 bases stayed unmatched.

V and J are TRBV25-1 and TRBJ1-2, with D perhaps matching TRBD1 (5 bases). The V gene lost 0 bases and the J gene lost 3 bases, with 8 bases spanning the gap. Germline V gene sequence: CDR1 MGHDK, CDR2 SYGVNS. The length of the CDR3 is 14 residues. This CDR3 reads CASSEYPGHYGYTF. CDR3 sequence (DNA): TGTGCCAGCAGTGAATATCCGGGACACTATGGCTACACCTTC.

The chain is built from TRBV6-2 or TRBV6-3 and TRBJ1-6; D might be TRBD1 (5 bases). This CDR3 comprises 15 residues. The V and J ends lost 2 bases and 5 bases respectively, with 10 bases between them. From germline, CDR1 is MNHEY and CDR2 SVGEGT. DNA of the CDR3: TGTGCCAGCAGTTACGGACACCTGAATAATTCACCCCTCCACTTT. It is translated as CASSYGHLNNSPLHF.

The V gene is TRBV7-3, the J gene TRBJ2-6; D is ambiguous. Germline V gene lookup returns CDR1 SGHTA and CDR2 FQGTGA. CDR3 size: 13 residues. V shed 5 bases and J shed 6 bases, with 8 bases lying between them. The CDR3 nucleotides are TGTGCCAGCAGCCCGTCCGTGGCCAACGTCCTGACTTTC. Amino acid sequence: CASSPSVANVLTF.

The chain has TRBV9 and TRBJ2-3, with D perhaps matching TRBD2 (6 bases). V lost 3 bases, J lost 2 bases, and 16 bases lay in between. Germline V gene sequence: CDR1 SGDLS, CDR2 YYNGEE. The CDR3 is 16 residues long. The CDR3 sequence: CASSARLDLLTDTQYF. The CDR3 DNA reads TGTGCCAGCAGCGCCCGACTAGACCTTCTCACAGATACGCAGTATTTT.

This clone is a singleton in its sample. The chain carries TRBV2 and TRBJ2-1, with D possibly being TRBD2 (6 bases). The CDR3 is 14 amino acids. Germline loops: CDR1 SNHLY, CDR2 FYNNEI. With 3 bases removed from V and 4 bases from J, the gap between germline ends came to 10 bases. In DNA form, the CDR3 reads TGTGCCAGCAGTGAGCGGGACGGATACAATGAGCAGTTCTTC. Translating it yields CASSERDGYNEQFF. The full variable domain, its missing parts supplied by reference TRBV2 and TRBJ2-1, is EPEVTQTPSHQVTQMGQEVILRCVPISNHLYFYWYRQILGQKVEFLVSFYNNEISEKSEIFDDQFSVERPDGSNFTLKIRSTKLEDSAMYFCASSERDGYNEQFFGPGTRLTVL.

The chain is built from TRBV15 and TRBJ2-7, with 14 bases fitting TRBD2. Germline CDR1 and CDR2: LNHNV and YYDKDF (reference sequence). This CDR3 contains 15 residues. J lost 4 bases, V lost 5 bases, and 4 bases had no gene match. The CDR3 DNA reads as TGTGCCACCAGCGTACGGACTAGCGGGAGGTACGAGCAGTACTTC. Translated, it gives CATSVRTSGRYEQYF.

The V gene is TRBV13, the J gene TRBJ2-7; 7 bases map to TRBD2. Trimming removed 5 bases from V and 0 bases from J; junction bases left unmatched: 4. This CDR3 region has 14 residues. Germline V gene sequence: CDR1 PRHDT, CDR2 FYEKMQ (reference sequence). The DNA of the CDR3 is TGTGCCAGCAGCCCTAGCGGAAGCTCCTACGAGCAGTACTTC. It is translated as CASSPSGSSYEQYF.

The CDR3 DNA follows: TGTGCCAGCTCACCCCAGCGAGGGGACCAGCCCCAGCATTTT. It yields the protein CASSPQRGDQPQHF. The chain joins TRBV18 to TRBJ1-5, with D maybe TRBD1 (5 bases). The CDR3 is made up of 14 amino acids. The ends were cut back, 3 bases at V and 7 bases at J, with 13 bases in the middle. The V gene's germline CDR1 is KGHSH and CDR2 LQKENI.

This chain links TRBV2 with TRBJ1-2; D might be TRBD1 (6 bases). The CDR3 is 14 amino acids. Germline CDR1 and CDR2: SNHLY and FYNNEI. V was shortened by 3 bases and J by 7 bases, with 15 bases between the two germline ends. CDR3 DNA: TGTGCCAGCAGTGAGGTGGCAGGGGTCGCTGGCTACACCTTC. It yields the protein CASSEVAGVAGYTF.

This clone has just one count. CDR3 loop: CAISDPTGNTGELFF. Written as DNA, the CDR3 is TGTGCCATCAGTGACCCGACAGGGAACACCGGGGAGCTGTTTTTT. The chain joins TRBV10-3 to TRBJ2-2, with D possibly TRBD1 on 6 matching bases. CDR3 length: 15 amino acids. V lost 3 bases and J 1 base, leaving 9 bases between the germline ends. From germline, CDR1 is ENHRY and CDR2 SYGVKD.

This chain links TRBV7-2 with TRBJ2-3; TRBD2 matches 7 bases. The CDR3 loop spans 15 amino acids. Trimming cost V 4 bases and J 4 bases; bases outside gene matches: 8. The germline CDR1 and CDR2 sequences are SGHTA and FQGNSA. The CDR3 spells CASSSGGGPPDTQYF. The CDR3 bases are TGTGCCAGCAGCTCCGGGGGAGGGCCCCCAGATACGCAGTATTTT. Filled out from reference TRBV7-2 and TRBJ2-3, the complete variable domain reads GAGVSQSPSNKVTEKGKDVELRCDPISGHTALYWYRQSLGQGLEFLIYFQGNSAPDKSGLPSDRFSAERTGGSVSTLTIQRTQQEDSAVYLCASSSGGGPPDTQYFGPGTRLTVL.

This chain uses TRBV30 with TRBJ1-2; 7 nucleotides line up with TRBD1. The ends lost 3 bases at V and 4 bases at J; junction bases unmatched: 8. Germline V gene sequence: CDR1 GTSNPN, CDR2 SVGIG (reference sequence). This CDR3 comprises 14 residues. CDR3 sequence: CAWRGEGAGYGYTF. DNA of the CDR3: TGTGCCTGGAGGGGGGAGGGGGCAGGCTATGGCTACACCTTC. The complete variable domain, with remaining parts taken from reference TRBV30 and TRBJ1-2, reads SQTIHQWPATLVQPVGSPLSLECTVEGTSNPNLYWYRQAAGRGLQLLFYSVGIGQISSEVPQNLSASRPQDRQFILSSKKLLLSDSGFYLCAWRGEGAGYGYTFGSGTRLTVV.

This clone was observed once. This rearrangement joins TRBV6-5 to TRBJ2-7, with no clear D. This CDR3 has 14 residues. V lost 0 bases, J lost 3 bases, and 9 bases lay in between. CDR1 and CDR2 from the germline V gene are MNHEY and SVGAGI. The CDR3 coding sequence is TGTGCCAGCAGTTACTCGGATAAGAGCTACGAGCAGTACTTC. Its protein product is CASSYSDKSYEQYF.

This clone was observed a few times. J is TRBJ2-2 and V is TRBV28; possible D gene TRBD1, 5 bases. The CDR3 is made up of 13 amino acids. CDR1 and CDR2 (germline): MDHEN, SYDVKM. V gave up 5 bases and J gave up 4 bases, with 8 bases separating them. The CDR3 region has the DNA TGTGCCAGCAGTCGGACATTCACCGGGGAGCTGTTTTTT. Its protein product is CASSRTFTGELFF.

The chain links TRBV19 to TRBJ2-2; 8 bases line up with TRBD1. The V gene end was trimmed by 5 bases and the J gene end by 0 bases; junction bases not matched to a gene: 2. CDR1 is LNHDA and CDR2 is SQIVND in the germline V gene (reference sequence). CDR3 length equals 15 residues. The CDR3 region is CASSRGQANTGELFF. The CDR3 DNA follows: TGTGCCAGTAGTCGGGGACAGGCGAACACCGGGGAGCTGTTTTTT.